A single sample is the source of the 8 T cell receptor beta chains below, sequenced in a study of blood T cell repertoires in COVID-19 (TCRdb year 2020). Libraries were constructed by the immunoSEQ multiplex PCR assay. Here the immuneACCESS table is served through TCRdb, limited to in-frame sequences with V and J called. Missing clones are a known gap in these copies; in checked studies unresolved V genes cover under half, and the rest lacks a known reason. Across this sample there are about 340,000 clones, with roughly 86% seen only once. The ten largest clones capture about 7.3% of the sample. The specimen was peripheral blood. The source of these receptors is a woman in her 70s with COVID-19, enrolled during active disease.

The rearrangement links TRBV28 to TRBJ1-2; 9 nucleotides align to TRBD1. CDR3 length equals 15 residues. Germline-derived CDR1 and CDR2 are MDHEN and SYDVKM. Germline trimming cut 6 bases from V and 4 bases from J; bases unmatched to any gene: 9. The CDR3 reads CASRPTGGSGYGYTF. CDR3 sequence (DNA): TGTGCCAGCAGACCGACAGGGGGTTCTGGCTATGGCTACACCTTC.

This clone was recorded only once. The J gene is TRBJ1-6, the V gene TRBV2, with unresolved D. Germline V gives CDR1 SNHLY, CDR2 FYNNEI. V was trimmed by 6 bases and J by 0 bases, leaving 9 bases between them. This CDR3 is 15 amino acids long. CDR3 sequence (DNA): TGTGCCAGCAGGGAGTCGAGCTCCTATAATTCACCCCTCCACTTT. This gives the protein CASRESSSYNSPLHF.

The V gene is TRBV7-8, the J gene TRBJ2-5; D is undetermined. Germline V lookup: CDR1 SGHVS, CDR2 FQNEAQ. This CDR3 has 16 residues. V gave up 2 bases and J gave up 2 bases, with 15 bases separating them. DNA of the CDR3: TGTGCCAGCAGCTTAAGGTTTCCAGCGCTGCAAGAGACCCAGTACTTC. It yields the protein CASSLRFPALQETQYF.

The V call is TRBV19, the J call TRBJ1-5; a weak D match, TRBD1 (6 bases). With 11 bases removed from V and 4 bases from J, the gap between germline ends came to 21 bases. Looked up from germline, CDR1 is LNHDA and CDR2 is SQIVND (reference sequence). The CDR3 contains 15 residues. Written as DNA, the CDR3 is TGTGCCGTCCAACCCGAATCGGGGACAAATCAGCCCCAGCATTTT. It is translated as CAVQPESGTNQPQHF. Full variable domain (missing parts from reference TRBV19 and TRBJ1-5): DGGITQSPKYLFRKEGQNVTLSCEQNLNHDAMYWYRQDPGQGLRLIYYSQIVNDFQKGDIAEGYSVSREKKESFPLTVTSAQKNPTAFYLCAVQPESGTNQPQHFGDGTRLSIL.

This chain joins TRBV6-5 and TRBJ2-1; 7 nucleotides match TRBD2. This CDR3 spans 11 amino acids. Looked up from germline, CDR1 is MNHEY and CDR2 is SVGAGI. After removal of 5 bases from V and 8 bases from J, the junction contained 0 bases not matched to a gene. Written as DNA, the CDR3 is TGTGCCAGCAGTCGGGGGGATGAGCAGTTCTTC. Translation: CASSRGDEQFF.

This sequence joins TRBV24-1 and TRBJ1-5; D is possibly TRBD1 (5 bases). The V gene's germline CDR1 is KGHDR and CDR2 SFDVKD. V lost 3 bases to trimming and J lost 0 bases, with 11 bases between them. This CDR3 is 16 amino acids long. CDR3 sequence (DNA): TGTGCCACCAGTGATGCCGGGAGGGGTAGCAATCAGCCCCAGCATTTT. Residues: CATSDAGRGSNQPQHF.

The chain links TRBV24-1 to TRBJ1-1; maybe TRBD1 (6 bases). Trimming pared 4 bases from V and 11 bases from J, leaving 16 bases between. The V gene's germline CDR1 is KGHDR and CDR2 SFDVKD. CDR3 length: 13 residues. CDR3: CATSDPSTGRAFF. Written as DNA, the CDR3 is TGTGCCACCAGTGACCCCTCGACAGGCCGGGCTTTCTTT.

CDR3 in DNA: TGTGCCAGCAGCCCCCCCCCGCTCGACAGGGGATCATCAGGCTACACCTTC. Its protein product is CASSPPPLDRGSSGYTF. The chain joins TRBV9 to TRBJ1-2; 8 bases map to TRBD1. There are 17 residues in the CDR3. V shed 4 bases, J shed 8 bases, and the junction held 19 bases outside the gene matches. Germline V gene lookup returns CDR1 SGDLS and CDR2 YYNGEE.